The T cell receptor (beta chain) under discussion was sequenced for a study of blood T cell repertoires in COVID-19. Study at large: Specimens from acute and convalescent COVID-19 originated in the United States, Italy and Spain. PBMCs, B-cell-depleted T cells, or T cells provided the cDNA or gDNA that made up the material.

TCRdb's copy holds only in-frame clones and misses some; the assay was immunoSEQ multiplex PCR. The sample consists of about 110,000 clones, around 90% of them appearing once. The CDR3 covers 15 residues. Trimming cost V 4 bases and J 0 bases, with 12 bases left between them. Germline CDR1 reads MGHRA; CDR2 reads YSYEKL. This receptor was obtained from a woman between 45 and 65 years old with acute or convalescent COVID-19. The sequencing input was peripheral blood. The V gene is TRBV4-1, the J gene TRBJ1-1, with D possibly being TRBD1 (6 bases). The CDR3: CASSPPDRLNTEAFF. Here the CDR3 DNA reads TGCGCCAGCAGCCCCCCAGACAGGTTGAACACTGAAGCTTTCTTT.